Each of the 19 T cell receptor beta chains below was sequenced from the same sample in a study of cytomegalovirus exposure and HLA in healthy donors. The PCR employed 60 Vbeta primers together with 13 Jbeta primers. Method: immunoSEQ multiplex PCR; TCRdb's copy keeps in-frame clones and lacks some. Among around 180,000 clones, just over 75% were seen once, and the ten largest hold approximately 1.5%. The sequenced material came from PBMCs. These receptors were obtained from a woman in her 30s in good health and CMV-seropositive.

V usage is TRBV21-1 and J usage is TRBJ2-3; TRBD2 was called by the table and not checked on the DNA. TRBV21-1 is noted as a pseudogene. CDR3 size: 18 residues. This chain's CDR3 is CASSLALAGGPMGDTQYF. DNA of the CDR3: TGTGCCAGCAGCCTGGCACTAGCGGGAGGGCCTATGGGGGATACGCAGTATTTT.

The gene calls are TRBV6-5 and TRBJ2-3, with TRBD2 matching 7 bases. The CDR3 is 14 residues long. Germline-derived CDR1 and CDR2 are MNHEY and SVGAGI. The V segment lost 8 bases and the J segment 4 bases; nucleotides outside the gene matches: 9. CDR3 protein: CASGQGGSADTQYF. The CDR3 DNA reads TGTGCCAGCGGGCAAGGCGGGAGCGCAGATACGCAGTATTTT.

The V and J genes are TRBV9 and TRBJ2-5; TRBD2 might be the D (7 bases). CDR1 and CDR2 (germline): SGDLS, YYNGEE. The CDR3 sequence is 18 residues long. V was pared by 0 bases and J by 2 bases, with 20 bases between. The DNA of the CDR3 is TGTGCCAGCAGCGTAGACCCTAGCGGAGGAGGGGGGCAAGAGACCCAGTACTTC. Translated: CASSVDPSGGGGQETQYF.

The rearrangement links TRBV9 to TRBJ2-7; 14 bases are shared with TRBD2. Germline-derived CDR1 and CDR2 are SGDLS and YYNGEE. V gave up 6 bases and J gave up 9 bases; unmatched junction bases: 20. There are 18 residues in the CDR3. The CDR3 DNA reads as TGTGCCAGCACCTCTAAAGGGGGACTAGCGGGAGTCCAACATAGGCAGTACTTC. Its protein product is CASTSKGGLAGVQHRQYF.

V gene TRBV6-5 combines with J gene TRBJ2-5; 9 bases are shared with TRBD2. The CDR3 has 16 residues. Germline V gene lookup returns CDR1 MNHEY and CDR2 SVGAGI. The J segment lost 3 bases and the V segment lost 0 bases, leaving 5 bases of the junction unmatched. CDR3 region: CASSYSGVAGEETQYF. CDR3 DNA: TGTGCCAGCAGTTACTCGGGAGTAGCGGGAGAAGAGACCCAGTACTTC.

This chain uses TRBV12-2 with TRBJ1-2. TRBV12-2 is flagged as a pseudogene. The CDR3 consists of 13 residues. In nucleotides, the CDR3 is TGTGCAAGTCGCTGTTATGAGGACTATGGCTACACCTTC. Its protein product is CASRCYEDYGYTF.

The CDR3 reads CASSLGAAHNEQFF. DNA for the CDR3: TGTGCCAGCAGCTTAGGAGCGGCGCATAATGAGCAGTTCTTC. The rearrangement joins TRBV11-3 to TRBJ2-1, with D maybe TRBD2 (5 bases). Germline-derived CDR1 and CDR2 are SGHNT and YENEEA. V lost 1 base, J lost 7 bases, and 11 bases lay in between. This CDR3 contains 14 residues.

V is TRBV27 and J is TRBJ1-5; 11 bases align to TRBD1. Germline assignment: CDR1 MNHEY and CDR2 SMNVEV (reference sequence). The CDR3 is 13 residues long. V shed 11 bases and J 4 bases; nucleotides not matched to a gene: 4. The CDR3 coding sequence is TGTGCCGCGGGACAGGGGGAGAATCAGCCCCAGCATTTT. Amino acid sequence: CAAGQGENQPQHF.

This sequence joins TRBV7-9 and TRBJ2-1; D is ambiguous. Per germline, CDR1 SEHNR and CDR2 FQNEAQ (reference sequence). The CDR3 sequence is 11 residues long. Trimming removed 1 base from V and 14 bases from J, with 9 bases in between. Here the CDR3 DNA reads TGTGCCAGCAGCTTAGGCCGTGGAGAGTTCTTC. The encoded protein is CASSLGRGEFF.

A remark on this clone: Other DNA sequences in this sample translate to the same CDR3. The chain employs TRBV28 and TRBJ2-7; 11 nucleotides line up with TRBD2. Per germline, CDR1 MDHEN and CDR2 SYDVKM. Germline trimming cut 5 bases from V and 0 bases from J; bases unmatched to any gene: 9. There are 17 residues in the CDR3. This chain's CDR3 is CASSPLGLAGASYEQYF. CDR3 coding DNA: TGTGCCAGCAGTCCGCTAGGACTAGCGGGTGCCTCCTACGAGCAGTACTTC.

The chain recombines TRBV29-1 with TRBJ2-5, with D unclear. The V end was cut by 0 bases, the J end by 5 bases, with 4 bases between. CDR3 size: 11 residues. CDR1 and CDR2 (germline): SQVTM, ANQGSEA. The CDR3 protein is CSVEDRETQYF. DNA of the CDR3: TGCAGCGTTGAAGACAGGGAGACCCAGTACTTC.

The chain is built from TRBV2 and TRBJ2-1, with TRBD2 matching over 14 bases. The V gene's germline CDR1 is SNHLY and CDR2 FYNNEI. Trimming took 4 bases from V and 14 from J; bases not matched to a gene: 10. This CDR3 region has 15 residues. CDR3 region: CASSGGGPGLAGEFF. DNA of the CDR3: TGTGCCAGCAGTGGGGGGGGGCCGGGACTAGCGGGAGAGTTCTTC.

This chain uses TRBV6-1 with TRBJ2-1; D is possibly TRBD2 (5 bases). Germline assignment: CDR1 MNHNS and CDR2 SASEGT. This CDR3 spans 16 amino acids. The V end lost 2 bases, the J end lost 9 bases, and 20 bases lay between the germline ends. DNA for the CDR3: TGTGCCAGCAGTGAAAGTTTGACTACCCCGGGGAGTGAGCAGTTCTTC. Its translation: CASSESLTTPGSEQFF.

The V and J genes are TRBV27 and TRBJ2-7; 7 bases fit TRBD2. Per germline, CDR1 MNHEY and CDR2 SMNVEV (reference sequence). The CDR3 runs to 16 residues. With 0 bases clipped from V and 0 bases from J, the junction kept 5 bases outside the gene matches. The CDR3 loop is CASSLSGGDYSYEQYF. The DNA for the CDR3 is TGTGCCAGCAGTTTATCGGGGGGGGATTACTCCTACGAGCAGTACTTC.

J is TRBJ2-7 and V is TRBV6-6, with 9 bases that match TRBD1. The germline V gene encodes CDR1 MNHNY and CDR2 SVGAGI (reference sequence). CDR3 length equals 12 residues. The V segment lost 7 bases and the J segment 3 bases; nucleotides outside the gene matches: 1. DNA for the CDR3: TGTGCCAGCACGGGACAGGGCTACGAGCAGTACTTC. This gives the protein CASTGQGYEQYF.

The rearrangement links TRBV6-1 to TRBJ2-4, with D possibly being TRBD1 (6 bases). The CDR3 sequence is 15 residues long. The V and J ends lost 4 bases and 2 bases respectively, with 12 bases between them. Germline CDR1 MNHNS, CDR2 SASEGT. CDR3: CASSARTVTKNIQYF. CDR3 nucleotides: TGTGCCAGCAGTGCCCGGACAGTTACCAAAAACATTCAGTACTTC.

The chain links TRBV9 to TRBJ2-7; a weak D match, TRBD2 (5 bases). CDR3 length: 15 residues. CDR1 SGDLS and CDR2 YYNGEE come from the germline V gene. Deletions cut 0 bases from V and 1 base from J, with 11 bases between. CDR3 amino acids: CASSVGGFGSYEQYF. DNA of the CDR3: TGTGCCAGCAGCGTAGGAGGGTTTGGTTCCTACGAGCAGTACTTC.

This chain joins TRBV10-1 and TRBJ1-5; D is uncertain. Trimming pared 2 bases from V and 6 bases from J, leaving 5 bases between. The germline CDR1 and CDR2 sequences are WNHNN and SYGVQD (reference sequence). This CDR3 contains 12 residues. In DNA, the CDR3 is TGCGCCAGCAGTGAGACTGGTCAGCCCCAGCATTTT. It yields the protein CASSETGQPQHF.

The chain joins TRBV7-2 to TRBJ2-5, with TRBD2 identical over 8 bases. This CDR3 spans 16 amino acids. CDR1 and CDR2 (germline): SGHTA, FQGNSA. V was clipped by 0 bases and J by 5 bases; unmatched bases: 8. The CDR3 DNA reads TGTGCCAGCAGCTTAGCCTCCGGGACGGGGGGGGAGACCCAGTACTTC. It codes for CASSLASGTGGETQYF.